A single sample is the source of the 9 T cell receptor beta chains below, sequenced in a study of identical twins. Each CDR3 protein gets one entry after TCRdb re-called the 5' RACE reads with MiXCR. In the table there are about 900,000 distinct CDR3 sequences, roughly an eighth of which are singletons. These data were also reused for a study on yellow fever vaccine responses in identical twins.

Sequencing was carried out using PBMCs. These receptors were taken from a woman aged 18 to 35 in good health.

In its sample, this clonotype was seen a few times. V gene TRBV18 combines with J gene TRBJ2-1; D is unclear. The CDR3 contains 13 residues. V was pared by 2 bases and J by 9 bases, with 11 bases between. Germline V gene lookup returns CDR1 KGHSH and CDR2 LQKENI. CDR3 DNA sequence: TGTGCCAGCTCACCAATGGAGTCTAGTGAGCAGTTCTTC. Translating gives CASSPMESSEQFF.

At least ten counts were recorded for this clonotype. V usage is TRBV4-1 and J usage is TRBJ1-6; D unclear. From germline, CDR1 is MGHRA and CDR2 YSYEKL. The CDR3 has 14 residues. The V end lost 2 bases, the J end lost 7 bases, and 9 bases lay between the germline ends. For the CDR3, the DNA is TGCGCCAGCAGCCAAAGTCGCGGGAATTCACCCCTCCACTTT. Its translation is CASSQSRGNSPLHF.

This chain joins TRBV6-1 and TRBJ2-1, with a possible D match to TRBD1 (6 bases). V was shortened by 6 bases and J by 2 bases, with 14 bases between the two germline ends. This CDR3 is 15 amino acids long. Per the germline V gene, CDR1 is MNHNS and CDR2 is SASEGT. The CDR3 spells CASRNTGITYNEQFF. In DNA form, the CDR3 reads TGTGCCAGCAGAAACACAGGGATCACCTACAATGAGCAGTTCTTC.

This clonotype has only a few counts. CDR3 residues: CSVGDRPPEAFF. The CDR3 DNA reads TGCAGCGTAGGGGACAGACCTCCTGAAGCTTTCTTT. The chain combines TRBV29-1 with TRBJ1-1; 7 nucleotides align to TRBD1. Germline V gene sequence: CDR1 SQVTM, CDR2 ANQGSEA. CDR3 size: 12 residues. With V trimmed by 6 bases and J by 6 bases, 7 bases remained unmatched.

This chain connects TRBV10-3 to TRBJ2-1; D is perhaps TRBD2 (6 bases). The CDR3 loop spans 16 amino acids. CDR1 and CDR2 (germline): ENHRY, SYGVKD. V was shortened by 2 bases and J by 6 bases, with 17 bases between the two germline ends. In DNA, the CDR3 is TGTGCCATCAGTGAGGCCAGGCGGGGAGATAGCAATGAGCAGTTCTTC. Amino acids: CAISEARRGDSNEQFF.

This rearrangement joins TRBV29-1 to TRBJ2-1; D not certain. Germline CDR1 reads SQVTM; CDR2 reads ANQGSEA. This CDR3 is 11 amino acids long. Trimming pared 4 bases from V and 5 bases from J, leaving 6 bases between. The CDR3 bases are TGCAGCGTTGCCCAAAACAATGAGCAGTTCTTC. Protein sequence: CSVAQNNEQFF.

The V gene is TRBV19, the J gene TRBJ2-6, with D hard to call. Germline V gene sequence: CDR1 LNHDA, CDR2 SQIVND (reference sequence). This CDR3 has 15 amino acids. V shed 11 bases and J shed 0 bases, with 14 bases lying between them. The DNA of the CDR3 is TGTGCCGCCAGTAGGGCACGCTCTGGGGCCAACGTCCTGACTTTC. The encoded protein is CAASRARSGANVLTF. The whole variable domain, filled in from reference TRBV19 and TRBJ2-6, reads DGGITQSPKYLFRKEGQNVTLSCEQNLNHDAMYWYRQDPGQGLRLIYYSQIVNDFQKGDIAEGYSVSREKKESFPLTVTSAQKNPTAFYLCAASRARSGANVLTFGAGSRLTVL.

This sequence joins TRBV10-3 and TRBJ2-5, with D tentatively TRBD2 (5 bases). This CDR3 has 15 amino acids. Trimming took 2 bases from V and 0 from J, leaving 10 bases between them. Germline assignment: CDR1 ENHRY and CDR2 SYGVKD. The DNA of the CDR3 is TGTGCCATCAGTGAGAGGGAGAGGGACCAAGAGACCCAGTACTTC. Residues: CAISERERDQETQYF.

This clonotype came up a few times. The V and J genes are TRBV20-1 and TRBJ2-1; 13 bases are a match to TRBD2. V trimming: 3 bases; J trimming: 6 bases; junction bases outside the gene matches: 2. CDR3 length: 14 residues. In germline, CDR1 is DFQATT, CDR2 SNEGSKA (reference sequence). The CDR3 region is CSASGTSGINEQFF. For the CDR3, the DNA is TGCAGTGCTAGTGGGACTAGCGGGATCAATGAGCAGTTCTTC.